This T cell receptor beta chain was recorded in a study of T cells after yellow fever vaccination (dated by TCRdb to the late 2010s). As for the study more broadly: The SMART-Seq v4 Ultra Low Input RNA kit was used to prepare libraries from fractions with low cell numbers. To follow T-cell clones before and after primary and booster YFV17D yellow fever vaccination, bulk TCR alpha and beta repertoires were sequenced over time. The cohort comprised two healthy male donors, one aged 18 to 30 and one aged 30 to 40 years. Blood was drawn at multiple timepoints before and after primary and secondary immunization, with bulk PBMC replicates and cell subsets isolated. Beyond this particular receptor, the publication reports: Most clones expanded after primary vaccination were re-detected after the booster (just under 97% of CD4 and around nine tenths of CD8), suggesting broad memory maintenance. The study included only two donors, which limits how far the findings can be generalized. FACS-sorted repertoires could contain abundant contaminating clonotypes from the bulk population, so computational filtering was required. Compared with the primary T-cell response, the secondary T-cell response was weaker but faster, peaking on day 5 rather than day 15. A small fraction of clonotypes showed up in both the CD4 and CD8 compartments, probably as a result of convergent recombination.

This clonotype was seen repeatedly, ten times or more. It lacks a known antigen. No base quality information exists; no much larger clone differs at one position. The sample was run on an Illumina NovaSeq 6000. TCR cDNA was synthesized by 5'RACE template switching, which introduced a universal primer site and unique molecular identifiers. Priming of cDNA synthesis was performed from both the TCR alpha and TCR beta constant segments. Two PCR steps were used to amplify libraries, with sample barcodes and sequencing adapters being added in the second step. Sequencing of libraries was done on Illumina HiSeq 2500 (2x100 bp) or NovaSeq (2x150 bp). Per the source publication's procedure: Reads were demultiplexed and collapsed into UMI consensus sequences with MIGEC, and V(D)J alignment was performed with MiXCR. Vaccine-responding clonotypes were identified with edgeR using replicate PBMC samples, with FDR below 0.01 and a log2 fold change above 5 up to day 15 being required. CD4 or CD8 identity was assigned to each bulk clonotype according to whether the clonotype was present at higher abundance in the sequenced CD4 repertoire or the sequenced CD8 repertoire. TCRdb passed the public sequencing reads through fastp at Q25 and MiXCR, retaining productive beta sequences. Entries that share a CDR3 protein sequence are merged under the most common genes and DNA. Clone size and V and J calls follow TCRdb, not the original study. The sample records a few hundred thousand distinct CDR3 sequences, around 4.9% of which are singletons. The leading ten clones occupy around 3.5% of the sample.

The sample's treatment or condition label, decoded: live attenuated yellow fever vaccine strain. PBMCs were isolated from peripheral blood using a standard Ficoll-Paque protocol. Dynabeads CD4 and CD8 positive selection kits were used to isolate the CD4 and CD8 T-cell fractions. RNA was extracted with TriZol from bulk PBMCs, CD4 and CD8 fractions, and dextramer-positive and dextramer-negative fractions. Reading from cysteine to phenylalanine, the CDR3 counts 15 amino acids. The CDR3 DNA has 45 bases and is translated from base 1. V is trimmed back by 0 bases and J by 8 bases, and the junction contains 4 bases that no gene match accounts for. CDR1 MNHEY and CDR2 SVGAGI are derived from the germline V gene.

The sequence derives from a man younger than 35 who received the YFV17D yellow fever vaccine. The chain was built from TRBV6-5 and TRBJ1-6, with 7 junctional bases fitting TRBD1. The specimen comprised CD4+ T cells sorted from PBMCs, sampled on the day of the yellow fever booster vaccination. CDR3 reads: CASSYSTGQDSPLHF. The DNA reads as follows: TGTGCCAGCAGTTACTCGACCGGACAGGATTCACCCCTCCACTTT.